Presented here are 32 T cell receptor beta chains from one specimen sequenced in a study of control samples from healthy donors and cancer patients (TCRdb year 2020). The library was generated by the immunoSEQ multiplex PCR assay. TCRdb re-hosts the immuneACCESS table, in-frame sequences only. Its copies lack some clones; in the studies checked, an unresolved V gene accounts for under half of them, and the cause for the rest is not known. The sample data list about 89,000 clones, and about 84% of these were observed just once. The top ten clones comprise less than 2.5% of the sample. The specimen sequenced was blood. These receptor sequences come from a woman between 40 and 50 years old in good health.

V and J are TRBV4-1 and TRBJ2-3; D gene ambiguous. The germline gives CDR1 MGHRA, CDR2 YSYEKL. This CDR3 is 11 amino acids long. V lost 3 bases and J 3 bases, leaving 1 base between the germline ends. CDR3 protein: CASSQTDTQYF. In nucleotides, the CDR3 is TGCGCCAGCAGCCAGACAGATACGCAGTATTTT.

The rearrangement joins TRBV7-3 to TRBJ2-7; a possible D gene is TRBD1 (6 bases). The germline V gene encodes CDR1 SGHTA and CDR2 FQGTGA. Trimming took 4 bases from V and 2 from J, leaving 12 bases between them. The CDR3 has 14 amino acids. Here the CDR3 reads CASSSFGTTYEQYF. In DNA, the CDR3 is TGTGCCAGCAGCTCATTCGGGACAACCTACGAGCAGTACTTC.

The chain recombines TRBV7-9 with TRBJ1-1, with D unresolved. Trimming took 0 bases from V and 4 from J, leaving 9 bases between them. Germline CDR1 is SEHNR and CDR2 is FQNEAQ (reference sequence). The CDR3 extends over 14 amino acids. The CDR3 loop reads CASSLAGETTEAFF. CDR3 nucleotides: TGTGCCAGCAGCTTAGCCGGAGAGACCACTGAAGCTTTCTTT.

The sample holds a few counts of this clone. The genes are TRBV7-8 and TRBJ2-7, with TRBD2 identical over 12 bases. J was trimmed by 5 bases and V by 0 bases; bases with no gene match: 5. Germline CDR1 SGHVS, CDR2 FQNEAQ. CDR3 size: 16 residues. The CDR3 region is CASSLALTSGGHEQYF. CDR3 nucleotide sequence: TGTGCCAGCAGCTTAGCGCTGACTAGCGGGGGCCACGAGCAGTACTTC.

The chain couples TRBV6-1 to TRBJ1-5; D not certain. CDR1 MNHNS and CDR2 SASEGT come from the germline V gene. This CDR3 has 13 amino acids. V gave up 2 bases and J gave up 2 bases, with 4 bases separating them. The chain's CDR3 is CASSERGNQPQHF. The DNA of the CDR3 is TGTGCCAGCAGTGAAAGAGGCAATCAGCCCCAGCATTTT.

The chain recombines TRBV6-5 with TRBJ2-7; TRBD2 matches at 11 bases. This CDR3 is 14 amino acids long. In germline, CDR1 is MNHEY, CDR2 SVGAGI. The trim removed 6 bases at V and 2 bases at J, leaving 3 bases unmatched. CDR3 coding DNA: TGTGCCAGCAGCGGACTAGCGGGCACCTACGAGCAGTACTTC. This codes for CASSGLAGTYEQYF.

The chain uses TRBV5-6 and TRBJ1-1, with D perhaps matching TRBD1 (6 bases). The CDR3 is made up of 16 amino acids. CDR1 SGHDT and CDR2 YYEEEE come from the germline V gene. Trimming took 4 bases from V and 5 from J, leaving 21 bases between them. The CDR3 sequence is CASSPKAGDERTEAFF. The DNA of the CDR3 is TGTGCCAGCAGCCCCAAGGCAGGGGATGAACGGACTGAAGCTTTCTTT.

The chain employs TRBV29-1 and TRBJ1-2, with D possibly TRBD1 on 5 matching bases. The V gene lost 7 bases and the J gene lost 6 bases, with 15 bases spanning the gap. CDR1 is SQVTM and CDR2 is ANQGSEA in the germline V gene. The CDR3 runs 12 residues. The CDR3, as DNA: TGCAGCGCCCTAGACAGTGGTAATGGCTACACCTTC. This sequence encodes CSALDSGNGYTF. Together with reference TRBV29-1 and TRBJ1-2, the CDR3 gives the full variable domain: SAVISQKPSRDICQRGTSLTIQCQVDSQVTMMFWYRQQPGQSLTLIATANQGSEATYESGFVIDKFPISRPNLTFSTLTVSNMSPEDSSIYLCSALDSGNGYTFGSGTRLTVV.

V usage is TRBV19 and J usage is TRBJ1-1, with D maybe TRBD1 (5 bases). Germline loops: CDR1 LNHDA, CDR2 SQIVND (reference sequence). The V end was cut by 6 bases, the J end by 4 bases, with 15 bases between. The CDR3 loop spans 14 amino acids. The CDR3 sequence is CASRWDGGGTEAFF. CDR3 in DNA: TGTGCCAGTAGGTGGGACGGGGGGGGCACTGAAGCTTTCTTT.

The chain links TRBV5-4 to TRBJ2-3, with a tentative D call TRBD2 (7 bases). There are 16 residues in the CDR3. The germline V gene encodes CDR1 SGHNT and CDR2 YYREEE (reference sequence). Trimming cost V 4 bases and J 3 bases, with 18 bases left between them. In DNA form, the CDR3 reads TGTGCCAGCAGCGGGTGGGGGGGGCCCCGGACAGATACGCAGTATTTT. This codes for CASSGWGGPRTDTQYF. Full variable domain (missing parts from reference TRBV5-4 and TRBJ2-3): ETGVTQSPTHLIKTRGQQVTLRCSSQSGHNTVSWYQQALGQGPQFIFQYYREEENGRGNFPPRFSGLQFPNYSSELNVNALELDDSALYLCASSGWGGPRTDTQYFGPGTRLTVL.

The V call is TRBV7-2, the J call TRBJ2-1; 7 bases agree with TRBD2. The CDR3 extends over 14 amino acids. Per the germline V gene, CDR1 is SGHTA and CDR2 is FQGNSA. Trimming took 5 bases from V and 6 from J; bases not matched to a gene: 7. The CDR3 spells CASSRGTTSNEQFF. CDR3 nucleotides: TGTGCCAGCAGCCGGGGGACTACCAGCAATGAGCAGTTCTTC.

DNA of the CDR3: TGTGCCAGCTCACAACAGGGGCCAGAAAAACTGTTTTTT. Protein product: CASSQQGPEKLFF. The rearrangement uses TRBV18 and TRBJ1-4; the match to TRBD1 covers 7 bases. The germline gives CDR1 KGHSH, CDR2 LQKENI. The CDR3 contains 13 residues. V lost 4 bases and J lost 8; bases outside the gene matches: 4.

The V and J genes are TRBV19 and TRBJ1-1, with TRBD1 as a possible D gene (6 bases). Germline CDR1 reads LNHDA; CDR2 reads SQIVND (reference sequence). CDR3 length: 14 amino acids. V was clipped by 3 bases and J by 2 bases, with 10 bases between them. The CDR3 region has the DNA TGTGCCAGTAGTATGGGACATCCTAACACTGAAGCTTTCTTT. This sequence encodes CASSMGHPNTEAFF. Using reference TRBV19 and TRBJ1-1 for the parts outside the CDR3, the full variable domain is DGGITQSPKYLFRKEGQNVTLSCEQNLNHDAMYWYRQDPGQGLRLIYYSQIVNDFQKGDIAEGYSVSREKKESFPLTVTSAQKNPTAFYLCASSMGHPNTEAFFGQGTRLTVV.

In its sample, this clone was seen once. The chain joins TRBV7-2 to TRBJ2-3; weak D call: TRBD2 (6 bases). CDR3 length: 15 amino acids. V was shortened by 6 bases and J by 0 bases, with 13 bases between the two germline ends. Germline values: CDR1 SGHTA, CDR2 FQGNSA. CDR3 DNA sequence: TGTGCCAGCAGTTTCCTAGCGACTAGCACAGATACGCAGTATTTT. Translation gives CASSFLATSTDTQYF.

To note about this clone: The identical CDR3 is also encoded by other nucleotide sequences in the sample. The gene calls are TRBV5-1 and TRBJ1-1; 9 bases align to TRBD1. This CDR3 spans 14 amino acids. CDR1 SGHRS and CDR2 YFSETQ come from the germline V gene. The trim removed 1 base at V and 3 bases at J, leaving 1 base unmatched. CDR3 sequence (DNA): TGCGCCAGCAGCTTGACAGGGGGCTACACTGAAGCTTTCTTT. Residues: CASSLTGGYTEAFF.

The table lists this clone with a count of one. V usage is TRBV15 and J usage is TRBJ1-6, with D unclear. CDR1 is LNHNV and CDR2 is YYDKDF in the germline V gene (reference sequence). V was shortened by 3 bases and J by 9 bases, with 9 bases between the two germline ends. The CDR3 is made up of 13 amino acids. For the CDR3, the DNA is TGTGCCACCAGCAGGGGGAGAGGTTCACCCCTCCACTTT. Its protein is CATSRGRGSPLHF.

The CDR3 region is CASSYNPKANEKLFF. The CDR3 DNA sequence: TGTGCCAGCAGTTACAACCCGAAGGCTAATGAAAAACTGTTTTTT. This chain joins TRBV5-6 and TRBJ1-4; D is unclear. CDR3 length: 15 residues. V was shortened by 5 bases and J by 3 bases, with 14 bases between the two germline ends. CDR1 SGHDT and CDR2 YYEEEE come from the germline V gene.

The chain employs TRBV7-6 and TRBJ1-5; no firm D call. V was trimmed by 2 bases and J by 7 bases, leaving 9 bases between them. CDR1 is SGHVS and CDR2 is FNYEAQ in the germline V gene. The CDR3 contains 13 residues. The CDR3 DNA follows: TGTGCCAGCAGCTTACAGGAACGGCAGCCCCAGCATTTT. Its translation is CASSLQERQPQHF.

The chain uses TRBV2 and TRBJ1-1; D unresolved. This CDR3 region has 11 residues. Trimming left V 9 bases short and J 0 bases short, with 5 bases between. Germline values: CDR1 SNHLY, CDR2 FYNNEI. The CDR3 bases are TGTGCCAGATACATGAACACTGAAGCTTTCTTT. Amino acids: CARYMNTEAFF. Supplemented by reference TRBV2 and TRBJ1-1, the full variable domain reads EPEVTQTPSHQVTQMGQEVILRCVPISNHLYFYWYRQILGQKVEFLVSFYNNEISEKSEIFDDQFSVERPDGSNFTLKIRSTKLEDSAMYFCARYMNTEAFFGQGTRLTVV.

V is TRBV6-1 and J is TRBJ1-2, with a weak D call TRBD1 (6 bases). CDR3 length equals 14 residues. The V and J ends lost 0 bases and 6 bases respectively, with 11 bases between them. CDR1 is MNHNS, CDR2 SASEGT, per germline. CDR3 DNA sequence: TGTGCCAGCAGTGAAGCCGGCAGGGGTAATGGCTACACCTTC. Translated, it gives CASSEAGRGNGYTF.

The chain has TRBV11-3 and TRBJ1-4; D gene unclear. Trimming cost V 5 bases and J 6 bases, with 13 bases left between them. This CDR3 spans 14 amino acids. CDR1 and CDR2 (germline): SGHNT, YENEEA. CDR3 coding DNA: TGTGCCAGCAGCACCGGGCCAACGGATGAAAAACTGTTTTTT. This gives the protein CASSTGPTDEKLFF. The whole variable domain, remainder taken from reference TRBV11-3 and TRBJ1-4, is EAGVVQSPRYKIIEKKQPVAFWCNPISGHNTLYWYLQNLGQGPELLIRYENEEAVDDSQLPKDRFSAERLKGVDSTLKIQPAELGDSAVYLCASSTGPTDEKLFFGSGTQLSVL.

The chain joins TRBV30 to TRBJ1-6; D ambiguous. This CDR3 is 13 amino acids long. V lost 2 bases, J lost 9 bases, and 11 bases lay in between. Germline V lookup: CDR1 GTSNPN, CDR2 SVGIG (reference sequence). In nucleotides, the CDR3 is TGTGCCTGGAGTTTTAACCCAGGTTCACCCCTCCACTTT. Translation: CAWSFNPGSPLHF.

The chain recombines TRBV9 with TRBJ1-1; D unresolved. The CDR3 length is 13 residues. The germline V and J ends were trimmed by 3 bases and 5 bases, with 11 bases remaining between them. CDR1 SGDLS and CDR2 YYNGEE come from the germline V gene. CDR3 sequence: CASSEGGGTEAFF. The CDR3 DNA is TGTGCCAGCAGCGAGGGTGGAGGGACTGAAGCTTTCTTT.

As to this clone: The junction and the germline gene differ at one end; a read error may be behind it. V gene TRBV7-2 combines with J gene TRBJ1-1; D call uncertain. CDR1 is SGHTA and CDR2 is FQGNSA in the germline V gene. This CDR3 has 13 residues. This chain's CDR3 is CASSYLINTEAFF. The DNA of the CDR3 is TGTGCCAGCAGCTATCTTATTAACACCGAAGCTTTCTTT.

This clone was observed a single time. V is TRBV6-2 or TRBV6-3 and J is TRBJ1-5; D unresolved. CDR1 is MNHEY, CDR2 SVGEGT, per germline. V lost 2 bases and J 6 bases, leaving 8 bases between the germline ends. CDR3 size: 13 residues. CDR3 sequence: CASSYRATQPQHF. CDR3 bases: TGTGCCAGCAGTTACAGGGCAACTCAGCCCCAGCATTTT.

The V and J genes are TRBV13 and TRBJ2-1; no clear D. Germline assignment: CDR1 PRHDT and CDR2 FYEKMQ (reference sequence). The CDR3 runs 15 residues. Trimming left V 5 bases short and J 7 bases short, with 18 bases between. This CDR3 is CASSPRQLAGNEQFF. In DNA form, the CDR3 reads TGTGCCAGCAGCCCACGTCAACTGGCTGGGAATGAGCAGTTCTTC.

V is TRBV10-2 and J is TRBJ2-7; D might be TRBD1 (5 bases). This CDR3 spans 13 amino acids. In germline, CDR1 is WSHSY, CDR2 SAAADI. V dropped 3 bases and J dropped 3 bases, with 9 bases sitting between them. The CDR3 protein is CASSDRTNYEQYF. The DNA for the CDR3 is TGCGCCAGCAGTGATAGGACAAACTACGAGCAGTACTTC.

The chain uses TRBV9 and TRBJ2-5; TRBD2 agrees at 9 bases. This CDR3 is built from 16 residues. The V segment lost 0 bases and the J segment 4 bases; nucleotides outside the gene matches: 7. The V gene's germline CDR1 is SGDLS and CDR2 YYNGEE. Here the CDR3 DNA reads TGTGCCAGCAGCGTAGGAGGCGGGGGGGCACTAGAGACCCAGTACTTC. This translates into CASSVGGGGALETQYF.

V usage is TRBV4-2 and J usage is TRBJ2-3, with a tentative D call TRBD1 (6 bases). V was cut by 0 bases and J by 1 base, with 8 bases left in between. CDR3 length: 15 amino acids. Germline V gene sequence: CDR1 LGHNA, CDR2 YNFKEQ. The CDR3 here is CASSQEYRGTDTQYF. In DNA, the CDR3 is TGTGCCAGCAGCCAAGAGTACAGGGGCACAGATACGCAGTATTTT.

The V gene is TRBV11-3, the J gene TRBJ2-3; D perhaps matches TRBD1 (5 bases). Germline-derived CDR1 and CDR2 are SGHNT and YENEEA. This CDR3 comprises 15 residues. With 2 bases removed from V and 6 bases from J, the gap between germline ends came to 15 bases. Written as DNA, the CDR3 is TGTGCCAGCAGCTTAAATGGGGCGCTCGGGGATACGCAGTATTTT. It yields the protein CASSLNGALGDTQYF.

The chain links TRBV25-1 to TRBJ1-3, with TRBD1 as a possible D gene (6 bases). The V end lost 5 bases, the J end lost 0 bases, and 11 bases lay between the germline ends. Germline V CDR1 and CDR2: MGHDK, SYGVNS. The CDR3 extends over 15 amino acids. This CDR3 is CASSKQGSSGNTIYF. CDR3 nucleotides: TGTGCCAGCAGTAAGCAGGGGTCCTCTGGAAACACCATATATTTT.

The chain joins TRBV30 to TRBJ2-1; TRBD2 matches 14 bases. Losses at the gene ends were 1 base for V and 4 bases for J; bases not matched to a gene: 6. The CDR3 has 17 residues. Germline V gene sequence: CDR1 GTSNPN, CDR2 SVGIG (reference sequence). In nucleotides, the CDR3 is TGTGCCTGGAGTGGATTAGGGACTAGCGGGGGTTACAATGAGCAGTTCTTC. Translation gives CAWSGLGTSGGYNEQFF.